A selection of T cell receptor beta chains follows, all from one sample in a study of OX40 agonist ivuxolimab in advanced cancers. Clones were sequenced by immunoSEQ multiplex PCR, and TCRdb holds only the in-frame ones, with some missing. The repertoire holds just over 90,000 clones, with 92% as singletons. Source: CD4+ or CD8+ T cells sorted from blood, taken in a trial of the OX40 agonist ivuxolimab. All receptors come from an adult with an advanced solid tumor such as melanoma, head and neck, liver or kidney cancer. Each CDR3 is given with its conserved first and last residue. A D gene is named only where the DNA matches it firmly. Size is stated for part of the rows, as once, few or many counts, or as a class when the clone is expanded.

TRBJ2-7 | 14 | once | TRBV6-1 | . | CASSFDRNPYEQYF | TGTGCCAGCAGCTTCGACAGGAACCCCTACGAGCAGTACTTC
TRBJ1-1 | 14 | . | TRBV27 | . | CASSLSRGGTEAFF | TGTGCCAGCAGTTTATCCAGGGGAGGCACTGAAGCTTTCTTT
TRBJ1-2 | 11 | . | TRBV30 | . | CASKTGSGYTF | TGTGCCTCCAAAACAGGATCTGGCTACACCTTC
TRBJ2-7 | 14 | . | TRBV19 | TRBD1 | CASSSGTGIHEQYF | TGTGCCAGTAGTTCCGGGACAGGGATCCACGAGCAGTACTTC
TRBJ2-3 | 15 | . | TRBV5-5 | TRBD1 | CASSGDRGSTDTQYF | TGTGCCAGCAGCGGGGACAGGGGTAGCACAGATACGCAGTATTTT
TRBJ1-1 | 11 | few | TRBV20-1 | . | CSARQYTEAFF | TGCAGTGCCCGACAGTACACTGAAGCTTTCTTT
TRBJ2-7 | 15 | . | TRBV5-4 | . | CASSPKGSNFYEQYF | TGTGCCAGCAGCCCGAAAGGGTCGAATTTCTACGAGCAGTACTTC
TRBJ2-3 | 16 | . | TRBV5-4 | . | CASSLRSGSSTDTQYF | TGTGCCAGCAGCTTGAGAAGCGGATCTAGCACAGATACGCAGTATTTT
TRBJ1-5 | 14 | . | TRBV6-6 | . | CASMDTAGNQPQHF | TGTGCCAGCATGGACACGGCGGGCAATCAGCCCCAGCATTTT
TRBJ1-2 | 14 | . | TRBV27 | . | CASSLGGARYGYTF | TGTGCCAGCAGTCTGGGGGGCGCACGCTATGGCTACACCTTC
TRBJ1-1 | 13 | . | TRBV6-5 | . | CASSYSANTEAFF | TGTGCCAGCAGTTATTCAGCGAACACTGAAGCTTTCTTT
TRBJ2-1 | 14 | . | TRBV18 | . | CASSPTDTNNEQFF | TGTGCCAGCTCACCAACGGACACTAACAATGAGCAGTTCTTC
TRBJ1-1 | 12 | . | TRBV5-1 | . | CASRQGGAEAFF | TGCGCCAGCAGACAGGGCGGCGCTGAAGCTTTCTTT
TRBJ2-7 | 15 | . | TRBV27 | TRBD1 | CASSSRTGATYEQYF | TGTGCCAGCAGTTCCCGGACAGGGGCTACCTACGAGCAGTACTTC
TRBJ2-1 | 14 | . | TRBV5-6 | . | CASSFGAERHEQFF | TGTGCCAGCAGCTTTGGGGCCGAGAGACATGAGCAGTTCTTC
TRBJ2-1 | 13 | . | TRBV5-1 | TRBD2 | CASSVSGGFEQFF | TGCGCCAGCAGCGTGAGCGGGGGTTTTGAGCAGTTCTTC
TRBJ1-5 | 15 | once | TRBV6-1 | TRBD1 | CASSARTGERQPQHF | TGTGCCAGCAGTGCACGGACAGGGGAGCGTCAGCCCCAGCATTTT
TRBJ2-1 | 13 | . | TRBV6-5 | . | CASSYGWDNEQFF | TGTGCCAGCAGTTACGGGTGGGACAATGAGCAGTTCTTC
TRBJ2-3 | 11 | . | TRBV10-2 | . | CASSDTDTQYF | TGCGCCAGCAGTGATACAGATACGCAGTATTTT
TRBJ2-7 | 14 | . | TRBV2 | TRBD1 | CASSQGQGTGEQYF | TGTGCCAGCAGCCAAGGACAGGGGACGGGAGAGCAGTACTTC
TRBJ2-1 | 18 | . | TRBV7-7 | TRBD2 | CASSLWAPGSGGYNEQFF | TGTGCTAGCAGCTTATGGGCCCCGGGGAGCGGGGGATACAATGAGCAGTTCTTC
TRBJ1-3 | 14 | . | TRBV6-5 | . | CASSLSTSGNTIYF | TGTGCCAGCAGTCTATCAACCTCTGGAAACACCATATATTTT
TRBJ2-3 | 15 | . | TRBV5-1 | . | CASSSRSPSTDTQYF | TGCGCCAGCAGTTCAAGATCTCCAAGCACAGATACGCAGTATTTT
TRBJ1-1 | 11 | . | TRBV6-4 | . | CASTGSTEAFF | TGTGCCAGCACGGGGAGCACTGAAGCTTTCTTT
TRBJ1-5 | 13 | . | TRBV2 | . | CASSYRDNQPQHF | TGTGCCAGCAGTTACAGGGACAATCAGCCCCAGCATTTT
TRBJ1-2 | 15 | . | TRBV9 | . | CASSVGEGTSNGYTF | TGTGCCAGCAGCGTAGGGGAGGGTACATCCAACGGCTACACCTTC
TRBJ1-2 | 14 | . | TRBV18 | TRBD1 | CASSLGTGIYGYTF | TGTGCCAGCTCACTCGGGACAGGCATCTATGGCTACACCTTC
TRBJ1-5 | 15 | . | TRBV4-3 | . | CASSQDTGIDQPQHF | TGCGCCAGCAGCCAAGATACAGGGATTGATCAGCCCCAGCATTTT